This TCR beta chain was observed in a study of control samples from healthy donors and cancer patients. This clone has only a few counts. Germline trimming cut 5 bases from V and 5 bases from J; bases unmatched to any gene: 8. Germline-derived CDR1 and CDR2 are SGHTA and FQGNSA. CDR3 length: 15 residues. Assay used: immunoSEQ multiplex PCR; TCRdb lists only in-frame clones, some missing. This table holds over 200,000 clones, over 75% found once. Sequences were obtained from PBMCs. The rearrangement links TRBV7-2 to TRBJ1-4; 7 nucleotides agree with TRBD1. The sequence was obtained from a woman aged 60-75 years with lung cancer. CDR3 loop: CASSQNRGGNEKLFF. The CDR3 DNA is TGTGCCAGCAGCCAAAACAGGGGAGGGAATGAAAAACTGTTTTTT.